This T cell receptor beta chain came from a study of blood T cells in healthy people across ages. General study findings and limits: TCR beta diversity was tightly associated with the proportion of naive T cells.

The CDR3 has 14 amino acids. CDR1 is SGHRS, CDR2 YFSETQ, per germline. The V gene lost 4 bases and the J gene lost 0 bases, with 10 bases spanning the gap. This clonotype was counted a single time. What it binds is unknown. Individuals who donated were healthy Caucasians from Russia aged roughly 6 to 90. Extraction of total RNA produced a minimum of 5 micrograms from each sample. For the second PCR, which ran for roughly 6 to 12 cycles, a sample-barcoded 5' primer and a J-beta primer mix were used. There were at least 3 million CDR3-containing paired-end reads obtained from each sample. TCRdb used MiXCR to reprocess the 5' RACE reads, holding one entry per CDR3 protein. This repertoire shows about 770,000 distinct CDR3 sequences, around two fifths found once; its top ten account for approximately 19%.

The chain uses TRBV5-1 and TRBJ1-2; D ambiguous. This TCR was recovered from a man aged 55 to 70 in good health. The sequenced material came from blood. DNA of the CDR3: TGCGCCAGCAGCGGAGGGATCCCTAACTATGGCTACACCTTC. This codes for CASSGGIPNYGYTF.